Shown below are 18 T cell receptor beta chains from a single sample sequenced in a study of human T cells and chemical hapten exposure. TCRdb ran MiXCR on the RACE reads and lists one entry per CDR3 protein. The sample lists around 150,000 distinct CDR3 sequences; 25% to 35% were seen once. Regarding time point: patch test 3, about 24 weeks after DPC sensitization. Treatment reported: therapeutic diphenylcyclopropenone sensitization with weekly scalp DPC. The sequenced sample was whole blood, obtained in connection with sensitization to the hapten diphenylcyclopropenone (DPC). The source of these receptors is a young woman with alopecia areata. Some clones in this sample may be carry-over from other donors' samples.

There are a few counts of this clonotype. This chain links TRBV29-1 with TRBJ2-7; D gene unclear. Trimming stripped 7 bases from V and 4 bases from J, with 14 bases between. The CDR3 runs 12 residues. Germline values: CDR1 SQVTM, CDR2 ANQGSEA. This chain's CDR3 is CSARAGEYEQYF. The CDR3 nucleotides are TGCAGCGCCCGGGCCGGAGAATACGAGCAGTACTTC.

This chain's CDR3 is CASSQDRGNQPQHF. CDR3 sequence (DNA): TGCGCCAGCAGCCAAGATCGAGGCAATCAGCCCCAGCATTTT. The genes are TRBV4-3 and TRBJ1-5; no reliable D call. V lost 0 bases and J lost 2, with 5 bases in between. CDR1 and CDR2 (germline): LGHNA, YSLEER. This CDR3 has 14 amino acids.

The J gene is TRBJ1-1, the V gene TRBV20-1; no firm D call. Trimming pared 3 bases from V and 0 bases from J, leaving 11 bases between. CDR3 size: 14 residues. Germline values: CDR1 DFQATT, CDR2 SNEGSKA (reference sequence). The CDR3 region is CSASSGRLNTEAFF. CDR3 nucleotide sequence: TGCAGTGCTAGTTCGGGCAGACTGAACACTGAAGCTTTCTTT.

This sequence joins TRBV29-1 and TRBJ1-2; tentatively, D is TRBD1 (5 bases). CDR3 length: 15 amino acids. Germline CDR1 SQVTM, CDR2 ANQGSEA. Trimming took 7 bases from V and 1 from J, leaving 19 bases between them. The CDR3 coding sequence is TGCAGCGCCGACCCCCCGGACACACGTAACTATGGCTACACCTTC. Translated, it gives CSADPPDTRNYGYTF. The complete variable domain, with remaining parts taken from reference TRBV29-1 and TRBJ1-2, reads SAVISQKPSRDICQRGTSLTIQCQVDSQVTMMFWYRQQPGQSLTLIATANQGSEATYESGFVIDKFPISRPNLTFSTLTVSNMSPEDSSIYLCSADPPDTRNYGYTFGSGTRLTVV.

The CDR3 loop reads CASRFGGGPGQGTQYF. DNA for the CDR3: TGTGCCAGCCGATTCGGCGGGGGCCCCGGACAGGGGACCCAGTACTTC. The rearrangement links TRBV6-1 to TRBJ2-5; D is perhaps TRBD1 (8 bases). V lost 8 bases, J lost 7 bases, and 26 bases lay in between. The CDR3 is 16 amino acids. CDR1 and CDR2 from the germline V gene are MNHNS and SASEGT.

This clonotype came up a few times. V usage is TRBV29-1 and J usage is TRBJ2-5; D is undetermined. This CDR3 region has 13 residues. Trimming removed 7 bases from V and 3 bases from J, with 15 bases in between. Germline V CDR1 and CDR2: SQVTM, ANQGSEA. CDR3 amino acids: CSGRPPGKETQYF. The CDR3 nucleotides are TGCAGCGGTCGTCCTCCGGGTAAAGAGACCCAGTACTTC.

The sample holds one count of this clonotype. This rearrangement joins TRBV5-1 to TRBJ2-1, with D perhaps matching TRBD1 (6 bases). Germline V CDR1 and CDR2: SGHRS, YFSETQ. Trimming removed 0 bases at V and 0 bases at J, with 7 bases between. CDR3 size: 15 residues. The CDR3 coding sequence is TGCGCCAGCAGCTTGGGACAGGCCTCCTACAATGAGCAGTTCTTC. Translating it yields CASSLGQASYNEQFF.

This clonotype has just a few counts. The chain recombines TRBV6-5 with TRBJ2-7, with TRBD2 matching over 13 bases. There are 17 residues in the CDR3. CDR1 is MNHEY, CDR2 SVGAGI, per germline. J lost 5 bases, V lost 7 bases, and 14 bases had no gene match. CDR3 nucleotides: TGTGCCAGCAAATACTCAAGTTTGACTAGCGGGAGGAACGAGCAGTACTTC. Translating it yields CASKYSSLTSGRNEQYF.

The chain joins TRBV9 to TRBJ2-5; tentative D call: TRBD2 (6 bases). Germline V gives CDR1 SGDLS, CDR2 YYNGEE. Trimming pared 4 bases from V and 5 bases from J, leaving 15 bases between. This CDR3 is built from 14 residues. CDR3 nucleotides: TGTGCCAGCAGCCGGTCGGGAGTTTTCGAGACCCAGTACTTC. Encoded protein: CASSRSGVFETQYF.

Only a few counts were recorded for this clonotype. This chain uses TRBV5-1 with TRBJ1-3; D gene uncertain. With 5 bases removed from V and 0 bases from J, the gap between germline ends came to 12 bases. The CDR3 spans 15 residues. The germline gives CDR1 SGHRS, CDR2 YFSETQ. The DNA of the CDR3 is TGCGCCAGCAGGGCTTTCGCGAGCTCTGGAAACACCATATATTTT. Translating gives CASRAFASSGNTIYF.

This clonotype was detected only a few times. The chain combines TRBV28 with TRBJ1-1; TRBD1 might be the D (5 bases). From germline, CDR1 is MDHEN and CDR2 SYDVKM. The ends were cut back, 2 bases at V and 4 bases at J, with 8 bases in the middle. The CDR3 consists of 13 residues. The CDR3 protein is CASSLVRGTEAFF. CDR3 nucleotides: TGTGCCAGCAGTTTAGTAAGGGGCACTGAAGCTTTCTTT.

The chain links TRBV29-1 to TRBJ1-4; D is possibly TRBD1 (5 bases). Trimming shortened V by 4 bases and J by 0 bases, and 12 bases separated the two germline ends. The CDR3 is 15 amino acids. Germline-derived CDR1 and CDR2 are SQVTM and ANQGSEA. CDR3 sequence (DNA): TGCAGCGTTGGATATTCGGGGGCAACTAATGAAAAACTGTTTTTT. As protein: CSVGYSGATNEKLFF.

The chain has TRBV6-5 and TRBJ2-1, with D maybe TRBD2 (6 bases). From germline, CDR1 is MNHEY and CDR2 SVGAGI. CDR3 length equals 14 residues. V was shortened by 10 bases and J by 3 bases, with 16 bases between the two germline ends. This CDR3 reads CATLRRRDYNEQFF. CDR3 nucleotide sequence: TGTGCCACCCTCCGAAGGCGGGACTACAATGAGCAGTTCTTC.

J is TRBJ2-7 and V is TRBV30; D is perhaps TRBD1 (6 bases). The CDR3 is made up of 14 amino acids. CDR1 and CDR2 (germline): GTSNPN, SVGIG (reference sequence). The V end was cut by 3 bases, the J end by 5 bases, with 17 bases between. The CDR3 sequence: CAWSVGAGKNEQYF. The CDR3 coding sequence is TGTGCCTGGAGCGTGGGGGCAGGGAAAAACGAGCAGTACTTC. Drawing the rest from reference TRBV30 and TRBJ2-7, the complete variable domain is SQTIHQWPATLVQPVGSPLSLECTVEGTSNPNLYWYRQAAGRGLQLLFYSVGIGQISSEVPQNLSASRPQDRQFILSSKKLLLSDSGFYLCAWSVGAGKNEQYFGPGTRLTVT.

The V call is TRBV9, the J call TRBJ1-1; a possible D gene is TRBD1 (5 bases). The V end was cut by 4 bases, the J end by 4 bases, with 11 bases between. CDR3 length equals 13 residues. Germline V lookup: CDR1 SGDLS, CDR2 YYNGEE. The CDR3 sequence: CASSPEGSTEAFF. The DNA of the CDR3 is TGTGCCAGCAGCCCTGAGGGGTCCACTGAAGCTTTCTTT.

The chain couples TRBV4-3 to TRBJ2-2; D ambiguous. V was cut by 0 bases and J by 1 base, with 12 bases left in between. The CDR3 contains 17 residues. CDR1 is LGHNA, CDR2 YSLEER, per germline. In DNA, the CDR3 is TGCGCCAGCAGCCAAGAGGCGAGTGGATTGAACACCGGGGAGCTGTTTTTT. As protein: CASSQEASGLNTGELFF.

This clonotype appeared a few times. The genes are TRBV4-2 and TRBJ1-1; a possible D gene is TRBD1 (5 bases). The length of the CDR3 is 15 residues. Germline V lookup: CDR1 LGHNA, CDR2 YNFKEQ. With 0 bases removed from V and 8 bases from J, the gap between germline ends came to 16 bases. The CDR3 reads CASSQEWVGGSEAFF. The CDR3 DNA is TGTGCCAGCAGCCAAGAATGGGTTGGGGGAAGCGAAGCTTTCTTT.

This clonotype showed up just a few times. This sequence joins TRBV6-2 or TRBV6-3 and TRBJ1-5, with D perhaps matching TRBD1 (6 bases). This CDR3 spans 12 amino acids. The V gene's germline CDR1 is MNHEY and CDR2 SVGEGT. Trimming stripped 5 bases from V and 8 bases from J, with 10 bases between. The CDR3 sequence: CASSGRGEPQHF. The CDR3 DNA reads TGTGCCAGCAGTGGAAGGGGGGAGCCCCAGCATTTT.